The T cell receptor beta chain described here comes from a study of shared clonotypes between healthy human individuals. Findings and caveats of the study: Memory subsets generally showed smaller estimated richness than naive subsets did.

CDR3 length equals 12 residues. Looked up from germline, CDR1 is MDHEN and CDR2 is SYDVKM. J gave up 13 bases and V 3 bases, and 7 bases lay outside the gene matches. Clones were sequenced by immunoSEQ multiplex PCR, and TCRdb holds only the in-frame ones, with some missing. This sample has about 2.4 million clones, with roughly 93% found just once. As regards this clone: Its matching antigen is unknown.

This sequence originates from a man aged 18 to 30 in good health. Some clones in this sample may be carry-over from other donors' samples. The chain is built from TRBV28 and TRBJ1-2, with TRBD1 identical over 8 bases. The sequenced sample consisted of naive CD4+ T cells from PBMCs. The subset is: CD45RA+ positively selected. CDR3 DNA: TGTGCCAGCAGTTTGGGTGGACAGGGTGGCACCTTC. Translated, it gives CASSLGGQGGTF.